The text below deals with one TCR beta chain. Its specificity is not known. The data derive from a study of cytomegalovirus exposure and HLA in healthy donors. Broader study findings: About 90% or about 30% of the time was how often most TCR beta V segments were productive, according to an earlier analysis. Published work reported that the classifier diagnosed cytomegalovirus status with high specificity and sensitivity. Likely technical artifact: a cluster of highly shared sequence variants.

PCR amplification relied on 60 Vbeta primers (plus 13 Jbeta primers). Clones were sequenced by immunoSEQ multiplex PCR, and TCRdb holds only the in-frame ones, with some missing. This repertoire comprises over 65,000 clones; its ten largest clones make up about 4.2%. Nominally healthy donors provided the samples, though records likely missed some immune exposures. This CDR3 is 13 amino acids long. The V and J ends lost 4 bases and 4 bases respectively, with 12 bases between them. Germline lookup yields CDR1 SGDLS and CDR2 YYNGEE. The sequence came from a man aged 25 to 40 in good health and CMV-seronegative. Sequences were obtained from PBMCs. The rearrangement uses TRBV9 and TRBJ2-7; tentatively, D is TRBD1 (5 bases). CDR3 sequence: CASSSTTEYEQYF. As DNA, the CDR3 is TGTGCCAGCAGCTCCACGACAGAATACGAGCAGTACTTC.